This T cell receptor beta chain was captured by sequencing in a study of patients and donors after allogeneic stem cell transplantation. The table lists this clonotype with a few counts. Each CDR3 protein gets one entry after TCRdb re-called the RT-PCR reads with MiXCR. The table lists 90,000 to 130,000 distinct CDR3 sequences, about a third of them singletons. The CDR3 contains 18 residues. With V trimmed by 1 base and J by 8 bases, 15 bases remained unmatched. The sequence came from a human donor who was either an allogeneic HSCT recipient or a stem cell or donor lymphocyte infusion donor (not recorded which). It is not recorded whose cells these are; they may come from a transplant donor. This chain joins TRBV12-3 or TRBV12-4 and TRBJ2-1, with 9 nucleotides matching TRBD2. Material for sequencing was blood, either unsorted or a sorted T cell fraction (not recorded which). DNA of the CDR3: TGTGCCAGCAGTTTAGATGGCGTTCGCGGGAGGGCCGAGTATGAGCAGTTCTTC. Its protein is CASSLDGVRGRAEYEQFF.